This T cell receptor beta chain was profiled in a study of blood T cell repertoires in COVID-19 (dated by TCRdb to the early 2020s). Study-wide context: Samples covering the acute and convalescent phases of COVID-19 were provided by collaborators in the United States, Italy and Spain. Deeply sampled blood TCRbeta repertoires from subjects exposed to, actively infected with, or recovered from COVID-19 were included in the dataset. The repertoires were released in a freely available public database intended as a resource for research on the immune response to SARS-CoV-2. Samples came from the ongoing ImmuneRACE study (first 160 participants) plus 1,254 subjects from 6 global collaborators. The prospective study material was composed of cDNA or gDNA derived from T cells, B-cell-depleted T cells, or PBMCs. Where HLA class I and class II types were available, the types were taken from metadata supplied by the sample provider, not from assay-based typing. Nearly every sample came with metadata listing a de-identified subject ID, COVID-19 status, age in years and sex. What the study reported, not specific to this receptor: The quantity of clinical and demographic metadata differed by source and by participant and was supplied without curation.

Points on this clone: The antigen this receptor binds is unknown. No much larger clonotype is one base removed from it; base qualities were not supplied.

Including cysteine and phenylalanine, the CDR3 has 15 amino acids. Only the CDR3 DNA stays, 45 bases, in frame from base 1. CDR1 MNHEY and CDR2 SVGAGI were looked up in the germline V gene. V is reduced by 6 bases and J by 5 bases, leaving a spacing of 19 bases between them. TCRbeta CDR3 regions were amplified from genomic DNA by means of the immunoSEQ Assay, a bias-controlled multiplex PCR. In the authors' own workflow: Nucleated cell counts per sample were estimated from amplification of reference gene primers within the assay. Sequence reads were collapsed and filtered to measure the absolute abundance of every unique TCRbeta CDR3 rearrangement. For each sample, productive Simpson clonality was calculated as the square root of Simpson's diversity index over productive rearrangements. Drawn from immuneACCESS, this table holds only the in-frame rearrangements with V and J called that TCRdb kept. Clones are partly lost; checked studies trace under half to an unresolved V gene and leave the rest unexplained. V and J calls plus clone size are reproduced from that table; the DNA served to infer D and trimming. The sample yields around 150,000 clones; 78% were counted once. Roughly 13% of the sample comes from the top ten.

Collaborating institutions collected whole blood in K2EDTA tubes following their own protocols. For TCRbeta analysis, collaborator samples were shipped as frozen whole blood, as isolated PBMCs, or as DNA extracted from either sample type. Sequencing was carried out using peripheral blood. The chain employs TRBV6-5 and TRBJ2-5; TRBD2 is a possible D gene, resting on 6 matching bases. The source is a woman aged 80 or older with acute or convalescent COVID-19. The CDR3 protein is CASRRASALWETQYF. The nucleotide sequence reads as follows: TGTGCCAGCAGGAGAGCTAGCGCCCTGTGGGAGACCCAGTACTTC.